This T cell receptor beta chain is drawn from a study of cytomegalovirus exposure and HLA in healthy donors. PCR amplification relied on 60 Vbeta primers (plus 13 Jbeta primers). The assay was immunoSEQ multiplex PCR, and TCRdb's table has in-frame clones only and misses some. Among over 150,000 clones listed, roughly 80% were seen once. In regard to this clone: What it binds is unknown.

Looked up from germline, CDR1 is MNHEY and CDR2 is SMNVEV (reference sequence). CDR3 length equals 13 residues. Trimming took off 6 bases at V and 1 base at J, with 10 bases between the two ends. Although they were nominally healthy when sampled, donors likely had unrecorded immune exposures. Study-wide results and caveats: For most TCR sequences rarity was the rule, although some public TCRs occurred in many donors. Overall, about 160 TCR beta chains were annotated as cytomegalovirus-associated. Judged likely to be a sequencing artifact was a cluster of highly shared sequence variants.

The chain combines TRBV27 with TRBJ2-7; D possibly corresponds to TRBD2 (6 bases). This TCR was recovered from a girl aged 10-17 years in good health and CMV-seropositive. The specimen sequenced was PBMCs. In nucleotides, the CDR3 is TGTGCCAGCAGGGACGGGACTTCCTACGAGCAGTACTTC. Translated: CASRDGTSYEQYF.